Listed below are T cell receptor beta chains from one sample, sequenced in a study of shared clonotypes between healthy human individuals. Libraries were prepared by immunoSEQ multiplex PCR; TCRdb keeps only in-frame clonotypes and omits some of them. The sample holds around 1.9 million clones, 90% to 95% seen once. Sequenced sample: naive CD8+ T cells from PBMCs. The receptors stem from a man younger than 35 in good health. Some clones in this sample may be carry-over from other donors' samples. CDR3s include the opening cysteine and the closing phenylalanine or tryptophan. The D gene is left open where the match is weak. Clone size is not always given. Where it is, it says once, few, many or a class for expanded clones.

d_call	v_call	j_call	clone_size	cdr3_aa	cdr3_nt
TRBD2	TRBV9	TRBJ2-7	NA	CASSAHGSFGGLLYEQYF	TGTGCCAGCAGCGCCCACGGGTCGTTCGGGGGACTACTCTACGAGCAGTACTTC
TRBD2	TRBV11-2	TRBJ2-5	NA	CASNGRATSGETQYF	TGTGCCAGCAACGGGAGGGCGACGAGCGGGGAGACCCAGTACTTC
TRBD1	TRBV30	TRBJ1-4	NA	CAWSHYRDRRDEKLFF	TGTGCCTGGAGCCACTATCGGGACAGGCGCGATGAAAAACTGTTTTTT
NA	TRBV7-9	TRBJ2-7	NA	CASSFHLNEQYF	TGTGCCAGCAGCTTCCATCTCAACGAGCAGTACTTC
NA	TRBV27	TRBJ1-4	NA	CASSLRDSNEKLFF	TGTGCCAGCAGTTTACGGGACTCCAATGAAAAACTGTTTTTT
TRBD2	TRBV9	TRBJ2-1	NA	CASSGSGSPLNEQFF	TGTGCCAGCAGCGGCAGCGGGAGCCCCCTCAATGAGCAGTTCTTC
TRBD1	TRBV6-5	TRBJ2-5	NA	CASSSTGGTETQYF	TGTGCCAGCAGTTCCACAGGGGGAACAGAGACCCAGTACTTC
TRBD2	TRBV5-6	TRBJ2-5	NA	CASSPRRGLAGNKETQYF	TGTGCCAGCAGCCCTCGTCGCGGACTAGCGGGAAATAAAGAGACCCAGTACTTC
NA	TRBV28	TRBJ1-1	NA	CASSYPRWALNTEAFF	TGTGCCAGCAGTTACCCACGTTGGGCCCTCAACACTGAAGCTTTCTTT
NA	TRBV25-1	TRBJ2-7	NA	CASSVGFSSYEQYF	TGTGCCAGCAGTGTGGGGTTCAGCTCCTACGAGCAGTACTTC
NA	TRBV4-1	TRBJ1-2	NA	CASSPTEGQNYGYTF	TGCGCCAGCAGCCCTACCGAGGGCCAGAACTATGGCTACACCTTC
NA	TRBV29-1	TRBJ2-3	NA	CSVEGGRSRTDTQYF	TGCAGCGTTGAGGGGGGTAGGAGTCGGACAGATACGCAGTATTTT
TRBD1	TRBV7-9	TRBJ2-5	NA	CASSLVDRDWETQYF	TGTGCCAGCAGCTTAGTGGACAGGGACTGGGAGACCCAGTACTTC
NA	TRBV10-3	TRBJ2-1	NA	CAISESDWNEQFF	TGTGCCATCAGTGAGTCGGACTGGAATGAGCAGTTCTTC
TRBD1	TRBV9	TRBJ1-5	NA	CASSSGQGVGQPQHF	TGTGCCAGCAGCTCGGGACAGGGGGTTGGACAGCCCCAGCATTTT
NA	TRBV4-1	TRBJ1-3	NA	CASSQDRGITSGNTIYF	TGCGCCAGCAGCCAAGATAGGGGCATCACCTCTGGAAACACCATATATTTT
TRBD1	TRBV4-1	TRBJ2-7	NA	CASSHLGQGSYEQYF	TGCGCCAGCAGCCACCTCGGACAGGGTTCCTACGAGCAGTACTTC
TRBD2	TRBV19	TRBJ2-7	NA	CASSMGGESSYEQYF	TGTGCCAGTAGTATGGGGGGGGAGAGCTCCTACGAGCAGTACTTC
TRBD2	TRBV5-1	TRBJ2-1	NA	CASSSPEGTSSVHEQFF	TGCGCCAGCAGCTCGCCGGAAGGGACTAGCTCGGTCCATGAGCAGTTCTTC
NA	TRBV4-2	TRBJ2-1	NA	CASSQDLASENNEQFF	TGTGCCAGCAGCCAAGATTTGGCTAGCGAGAACAATGAGCAGTTCTTC
NA	TRBV6-6	TRBJ2-7	NA	CASRRDPYEQYF	TGTGCCAGCCGTCGGGACCCCTACGAGCAGTACTTC
NA	TRBV4-1	TRBJ2-7	NA	CASSQPTRSSYEQYF	TGCGCCAGCAGCCAACCGACGAGGAGCTCCTACGAGCAGTACTTC
NA	TRBV9	TRBJ2-7	NA	CASSVGERGLYEQYF	TGTGCCAGCAGCGTAGGTGAACGGGGCCTCTACGAGCAGTACTTC
NA	TRBV6-6	TRBJ2-7	NA	CASSYSRGVSSYEQYF	TGTGCCAGCAGTTACTCGCGGGGCGTGAGCTCCTACGAGCAGTACTTC
NA	TRBV7-8	TRBJ2-3	NA	CASSFGPPPDTQYF	TGTGCCAGCAGCTTTGGCCCCCCCCCAGATACGCAGTATTTT
NA	TRBV7-8	TRBJ2-7	NA	CASSFKAGTYGNEQYF	TGTGCCAGCAGCTTCAAAGCCGGGACTTATGGGAACGAGCAGTACTTC
TRBD1	TRBV9	TRBJ1-4	NA	CASSATGAGEKLFF	TGTGCCAGCAGCGCGACAGGGGCTGGTGAAAAACTGTTTTTT
NA	TRBV7-9	TRBJ2-1	NA	CASSHPLAEYNEQFF	TGTGCCAGCAGCCACCCTCTAGCTGAATACAATGAGCAGTTCTTC
NA	TRBV6-5	TRBJ1-2	NA	CASSYSADNYGYTF	TGTGCCAGCAGTTACTCGGCAGATAACTATGGCTACACCTTC
TRBD1	TRBV5-6	TRBJ1-1	NA	CASSLGQGAAFF	TGTGCCAGCAGCTTGGGACAGGGGGCGGCTTTCTTT
TRBD2	TRBV25-1	TRBJ2-1	NA	CATVSGVSYNEQFF	TGTGCCACCGTTAGCGGGGTTTCCTACAATGAGCAGTTCTTC
NA	TRBV7-6	TRBJ1-3	NA	CASSLGATGGNTIYF	TGTGCCAGCAGCTTAGGGGCCACCGGGGGAAACACCATATATTTT
TRBD1	TRBV5-1	TRBJ2-3	NA	CASSLDFDTGDDTDTQYF	TGCGCCAGCAGCTTGGATTTTGACACAGGGGACGACACAGATACGCAGTATTTT
NA	TRBV4-3	TRBJ2-3	NA	CASSQDLPHTDTQYF	TGCGCCAGCAGCCAAGATCTGCCCCACACAGATACGCAGTATTTT
TRBD2	TRBV27	TRBJ2-7	NA	CASRIGTSGSHFYEQYF	TGTGCCAGCAGAATCGGGACTAGCGGGTCACACTTCTACGAGCAGTACTTC
NA	TRBV7-8	TRBJ2-1	NA	CASSWLAAGNEQFF	TGTGCCAGCAGCTGGCTGGCAGCGGGCAATGAGCAGTTCTTC
NA	TRBV6-5	TRBJ2-2	NA	CASSYKLGTGELFF	TGTGCCAGCAGTTACAAGTTGGGGACCGGGGAGCTGTTTTTT
NA	TRBV29-1	TRBJ1-1	few	CSVDPGNTEAFF	TGCAGCGTGGATCCAGGGAACACTGAAGCTTTCTTT
TRBD1	TRBV28	TRBJ1-1	NA	CASSPRRDSRKAFF	TGTGCCAGCAGTCCCCGCCGGGACAGCCGGAAAGCTTTCTTT
NA	TRBV4-1	TRBJ2-7	NA	CASSQVGSSYEQYF	TGCGCCAGCAGCCAAGTGGGCTCCTCCTACGAGCAGTACTTC
TRBD1	TRBV5-6	TRBJ2-2	NA	CASSWKLGQGDTGELFF	TGTGCCAGCAGCTGGAAATTGGGACAGGGGGACACCGGGGAGCTGTTTTTT
NA	TRBV27	TRBJ2-1	NA	CASSLDRYNEQFF	TGTGCCAGCAGTCTCGACAGGTACAATGAGCAGTTCTTC
NA	TRBV7-9	TRBJ2-7	NA	CASTPRGTPYEQYF	TGTGCCAGCACCCCCCGTGGGACGCCCTACGAGCAGTACTTC
NA	TRBV7-8	TRBJ2-2	NA	CASSDRRPSGGELFF	TGTGCCAGCAGTGATAGGAGACCAAGCGGCGGGGAGCTGTTTTTT
TRBD2	TRBV28	TRBJ2-2	NA	CASRPSGRDTGELFF	TGTGCCAGCAGACCTAGCGGGAGGGACACCGGGGAGCTGTTTTTT
NA	TRBV5-6	TRBJ2-7	NA	CASSLEGAPYEQYF	TGTGCCAGCAGCTTGGAAGGGGCCCCCTACGAGCAGTACTTC
TRBD2	TRBV4-1	TRBJ2-2	NA	CASSQGGLAGTGELFF	TGCGCCAGCAGCCAGGGGGGACTAGCGGGCACCGGGGAGCTGTTTTTT
TRBD1	TRBV15	TRBJ1-6	NA	CATSSDNPGQYNSPLHF	TGTGCCACCAGCAGCGATAACCCGGGACAGTATAATTCACCCCTCCACTTT
TRBD1	TRBV10-2	TRBJ2-7	NA	CASTHAGTGSYGQYF	TGCGCCAGCACCCACGCCGGGACAGGATCATACGGACAGTACTTC
TRBD1	TRBV29-1	TRBJ2-3	NA	CSVVGQGYTDTQYF	TGCAGCGTTGTGGGACAGGGATACACAGATACGCAGTATTTT
NA	TRBV30	TRBJ2-7	NA	CAWSVIGVVDEQYF	TGTGCCTGGAGTGTTATAGGGGTTGTGGACGAGCAGTACTTC
NA	TRBV27	TRBJ2-7	NA	CASKNAGSNDEQYF	TGTGCCAGCAAAAACGCGGGCAGCAACGACGAGCAGTACTTC
NA	TRBV7-3	TRBJ2-1	NA	CASSPHRDAYNEQFF	TGTGCCAGCAGCCCCCACAGGGACGCATACAATGAGCAGTTCTTC
TRBD1	TRBV7-9	TRBJ2-7	NA	CASSRYRDSGSSYEQYF	TGTGCCAGCAGCCGATACAGGGACAGCGGAAGCTCCTACGAGCAGTACTTC
NA	TRBV5-1	TRBJ2-7	NA	CPKTGTRGRDYEQYF	TGCCCTAAAACGGGCACAAGGGGCCGCGACTACGAGCAGTACTTC
NA	TRBV27	TRBJ1-2	NA	CASSLRVLDGDGYTF	TGTGCCAGCAGTTTAAGAGTTTTAGACGGGGATGGCTACACCTTC
NA	TRBV27	TRBJ2-1	NA	CASSLYSYNEQFF	TGTGCCAGCAGTTTATACTCGTACAATGAGCAGTTCTTC
NA	TRBV28	TRBJ1-4	NA	CASSLLEGPTNEKLFF	TGTGCCAGCAGTTTATTGGAGGGTCCTACTAATGAAAAACTGTTTTTT
TRBD2	TRBV7-2	TRBJ2-7	NA	CASSFTLAGGEQYF	TGTGCCAGCAGCTTTACTCTAGCGGGAGGCGAGCAGTACTTC
NA	TRBV28	TRBJ2-5	NA	CASSLSPNRAETQYF	TGTGCCAGCAGTTTAAGTCCCAACAGGGCGGAGACCCAGTACTTC